This T cell receptor beta chain was profiled in a study of blood T cell repertoires in COVID-19. Study-level information: Donors in the United States, Italy and Spain gave samples during acute or convalescent COVID-19. The analysed material was cDNA or gDNA that came from T cells, B-cell-depleted T cells, or PBMCs.

The V gene's germline CDR1 is SGHVS and CDR2 FQNEAQ. The CDR3 covers 16 residues. The junction had 6 bases not matched to a gene; V was cut back by 1 base and J by 3 bases. Authors' analysis steps: Scientists estimated how many nucleated cells there were by amplifying reference gene primers. Sequencing was performed with immunoSEQ multiplex PCR; in TCRdb, only in-frame clones are kept and a portion is missing. V, J and clone size reflect that table, while D and trimming were determined from the DNA. Here the sample spans a few hundred thousand clones, around 83% being singletons. The TCR was taken from a woman in her forties or fifties with acute or convalescent COVID-19. The specimen sequenced was peripheral blood. The V call is TRBV7-8, the J call TRBJ1-5, with 7 bases that match TRBD1. The CDR3 spells CASSLVGRGTNQPQHF. The CDR3 bases are TGTGCCAGCAGCTTAGTGGGCAGGGGGACCAATCAGCCCCAGCATTTT. Full variable domain (rest looked up from reference TRBV7-8 and TRBJ1-5): GAGVSQSPRYKVAKRGQDVALRCDPISGHVSLFWYQQALGQGPEFLTYFQNEAQLDKSGLPSDRFFAERPEGSVSTLKIQRTQQEDSAVYLCASSLVGRGTNQPQHFGDGTRLSIL.